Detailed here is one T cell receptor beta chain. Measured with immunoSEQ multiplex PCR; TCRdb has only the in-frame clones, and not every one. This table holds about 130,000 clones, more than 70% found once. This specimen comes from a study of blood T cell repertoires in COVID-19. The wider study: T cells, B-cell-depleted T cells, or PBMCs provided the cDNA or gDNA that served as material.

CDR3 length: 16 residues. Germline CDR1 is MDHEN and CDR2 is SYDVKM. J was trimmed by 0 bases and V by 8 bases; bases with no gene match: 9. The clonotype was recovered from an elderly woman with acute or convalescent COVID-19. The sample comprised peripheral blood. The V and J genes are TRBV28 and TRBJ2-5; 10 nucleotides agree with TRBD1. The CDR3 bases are TGTGCCAGCGCCCCAACCGGGACAGGGGACCAAGAGACCCAGTACTTC. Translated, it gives CASAPTGTGDQETQYF. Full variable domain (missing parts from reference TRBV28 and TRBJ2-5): DVKVTQSSRYLVKRTGEKVFLECVQDMDHENMFWYRQDPGLGLRLIYFSYDVKMKEKGDIPEGYSVSREKKERFSLILESASTNQTSMYLCASAPTGTGDQETQYFGPGTRLLVL.